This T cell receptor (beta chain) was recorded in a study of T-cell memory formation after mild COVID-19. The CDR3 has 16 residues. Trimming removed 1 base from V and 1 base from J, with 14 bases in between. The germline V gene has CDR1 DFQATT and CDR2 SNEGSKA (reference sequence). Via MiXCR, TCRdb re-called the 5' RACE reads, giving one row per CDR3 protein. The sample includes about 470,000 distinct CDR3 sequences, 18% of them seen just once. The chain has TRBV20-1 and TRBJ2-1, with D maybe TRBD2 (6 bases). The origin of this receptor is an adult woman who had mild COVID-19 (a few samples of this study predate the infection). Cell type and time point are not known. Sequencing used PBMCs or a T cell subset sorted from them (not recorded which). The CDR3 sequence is CSARGPLGGSYNEQFF. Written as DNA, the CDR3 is TGCAGTGCTAGAGGACCCCTTGGGGGGTCCTACAATGAGCAGTTCTTC.